This T cell receptor (beta chain) appears in the sequencing data of a study of shared clonotypes between healthy human individuals. Findings and limits, study-wide: Clonotypes which were not shared had lower generation probabilities than clonotypes that all four donors shared.

Comments on this clone: Its matching antigen is unknown.

The input for sorted-subset replicate PCRs was 150 to 200 ng DNA, some 30,000 T cell genomes. The method was immunoSEQ multiplex PCR; TCRdb's version includes in-frame clones alone and lacks a portion of them. There are roughly 700,000 clones in the sample; about 74% occur only once, and approximately 1.7% lies in the top ten. Donors included only healthy HIV-negative adults lacking recent acute infections or vaccinations. Memory CD4+ cells were the fraction left after CD45RA+ naive selection. This sequence was found in a young woman in good health. Sequences were obtained from memory CD4+ T cells sorted from blood. Subset defined: CD45RA-negative fraction.

The CDR3 coding sequence is TGCGCCAGCAGCCTTACTGCATTAACCGGGACTAGCCCGAATGAGCAGTTCTTC. Protein: CASSLTALTGTSPNEQFF. The chain carries TRBV5-1 and TRBJ2-1; 9 bases agree with TRBD2. Looked up from germline, CDR1 is SGHRS and CDR2 is YFSETQ. Germline trimming cut 4 bases from V and 7 bases from J; bases unmatched to any gene: 18. The CDR3 loop spans 18 amino acids. Full variable domain (rest looked up from reference TRBV5-1 and TRBJ2-1): KAGVTQTPRYLIKTRGQQVTLSCSPISGHRSVSWYQQTPGQGLQFLFEYFSETQRNKGNFPGRFSGRQFSNSRSEMNVSTLELGDSALYLCASSLTALTGTSPNEQFFGPGTRLTVL.